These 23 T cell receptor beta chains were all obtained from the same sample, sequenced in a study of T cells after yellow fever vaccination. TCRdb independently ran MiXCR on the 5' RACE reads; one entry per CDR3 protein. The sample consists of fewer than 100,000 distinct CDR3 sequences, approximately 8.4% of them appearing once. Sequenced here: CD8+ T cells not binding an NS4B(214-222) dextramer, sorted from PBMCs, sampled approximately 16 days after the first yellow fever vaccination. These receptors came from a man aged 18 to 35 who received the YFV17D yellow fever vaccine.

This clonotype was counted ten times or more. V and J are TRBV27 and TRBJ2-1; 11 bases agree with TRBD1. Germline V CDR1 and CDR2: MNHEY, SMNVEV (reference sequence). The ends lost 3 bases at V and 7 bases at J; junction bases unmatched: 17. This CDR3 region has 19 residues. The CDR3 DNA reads TGTGCCAGCAGTTTCGGACAGGGGGCGATTAGCGGGCTGGTAAATGAGCAGTTCTTC. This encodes CASSFGQGAISGLVNEQFF.

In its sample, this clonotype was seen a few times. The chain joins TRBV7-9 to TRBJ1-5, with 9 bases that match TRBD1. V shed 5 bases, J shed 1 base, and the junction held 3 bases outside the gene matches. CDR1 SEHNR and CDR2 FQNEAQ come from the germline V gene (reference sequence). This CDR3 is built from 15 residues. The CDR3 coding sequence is TGTGCCAGCAGCGGCGGACAGGGGAGCAATCAGCCCCAGCATTTT. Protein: CASSGGQGSNQPQHF.

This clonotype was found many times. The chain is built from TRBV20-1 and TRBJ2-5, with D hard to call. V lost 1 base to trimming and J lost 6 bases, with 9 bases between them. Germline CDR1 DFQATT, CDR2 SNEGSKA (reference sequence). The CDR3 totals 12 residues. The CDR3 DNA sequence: TGCAGTGCTAGAGGCCAGCATCAGACCCAGTACTTC. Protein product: CSARGQHQTQYF.

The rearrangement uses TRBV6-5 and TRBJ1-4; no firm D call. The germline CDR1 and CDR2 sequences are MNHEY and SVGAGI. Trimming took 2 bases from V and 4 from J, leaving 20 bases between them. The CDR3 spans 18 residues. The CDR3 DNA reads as TGTGCCAGCAGTTACCGGACCGAGACTGGTCGGGTTAATGAAAAACTGTTTTTT. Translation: CASSYRTETGRVNEKLFF.

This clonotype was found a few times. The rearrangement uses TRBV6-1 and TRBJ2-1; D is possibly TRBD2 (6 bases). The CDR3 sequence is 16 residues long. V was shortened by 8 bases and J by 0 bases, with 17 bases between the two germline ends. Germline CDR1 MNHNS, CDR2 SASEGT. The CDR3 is CASAKLADISYNEQFF. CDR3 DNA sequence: TGTGCCAGCGCGAAACTAGCCGATATCTCCTACAATGAGCAGTTCTTC.

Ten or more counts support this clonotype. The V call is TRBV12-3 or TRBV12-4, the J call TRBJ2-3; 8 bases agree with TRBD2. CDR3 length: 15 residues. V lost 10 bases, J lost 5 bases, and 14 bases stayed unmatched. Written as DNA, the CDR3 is TGTGCCAACACCCTACCGGGACTAGAAGTAGATACGCAGTATTTT. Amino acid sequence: CANTLPGLEVDTQYF.

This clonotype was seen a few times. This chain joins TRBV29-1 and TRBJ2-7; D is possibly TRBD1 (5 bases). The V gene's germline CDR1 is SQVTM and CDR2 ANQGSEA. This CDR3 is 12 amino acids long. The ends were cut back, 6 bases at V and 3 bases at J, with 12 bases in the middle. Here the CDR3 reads CSVQGSGYEQYF. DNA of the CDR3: TGCAGCGTGCAGGGTTCCGGCTACGAGCAGTACTTC.

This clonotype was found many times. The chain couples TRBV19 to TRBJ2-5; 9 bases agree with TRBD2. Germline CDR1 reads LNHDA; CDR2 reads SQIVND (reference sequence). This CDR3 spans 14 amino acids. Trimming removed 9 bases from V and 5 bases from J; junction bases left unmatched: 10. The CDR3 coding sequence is TGTGCCAGCCGCCAGGCGGGAGGGCACGAGACCCAGTACTTC. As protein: CASRQAGGHETQYF.

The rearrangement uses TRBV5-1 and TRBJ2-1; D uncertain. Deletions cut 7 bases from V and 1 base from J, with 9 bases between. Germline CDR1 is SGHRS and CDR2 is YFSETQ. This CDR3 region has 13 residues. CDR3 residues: CASGVTSYNEQFF. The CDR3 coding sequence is TGCGCCAGCGGAGTCACGTCCTACAATGAGCAGTTCTTC.

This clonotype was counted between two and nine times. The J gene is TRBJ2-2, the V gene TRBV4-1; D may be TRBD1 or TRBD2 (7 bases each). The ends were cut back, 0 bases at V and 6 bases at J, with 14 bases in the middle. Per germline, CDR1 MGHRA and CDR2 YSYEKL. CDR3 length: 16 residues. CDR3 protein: CASSQEGGGRSGELFF. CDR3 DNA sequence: TGCGCCAGCAGCCAAGAGGGAGGGGGCCGTTCCGGGGAGCTGTTTTTT.

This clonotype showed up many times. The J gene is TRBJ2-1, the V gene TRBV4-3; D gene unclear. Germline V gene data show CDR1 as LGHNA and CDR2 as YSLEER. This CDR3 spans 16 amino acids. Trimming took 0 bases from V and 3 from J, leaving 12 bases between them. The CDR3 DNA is TGCGCCAGCAGCCAAGATTCGGCAGGATACTACAATGAGCAGTTCTTC. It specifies CASSQDSAGYYNEQFF.

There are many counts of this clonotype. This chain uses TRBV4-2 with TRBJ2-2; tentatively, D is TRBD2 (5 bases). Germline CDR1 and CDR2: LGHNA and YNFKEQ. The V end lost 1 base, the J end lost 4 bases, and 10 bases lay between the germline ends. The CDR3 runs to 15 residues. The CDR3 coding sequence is TGTGCCAGCAGCCAAGGGGCTAGCCCCACCGGGGAGCTGTTTTTT. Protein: CASSQGASPTGELFF.

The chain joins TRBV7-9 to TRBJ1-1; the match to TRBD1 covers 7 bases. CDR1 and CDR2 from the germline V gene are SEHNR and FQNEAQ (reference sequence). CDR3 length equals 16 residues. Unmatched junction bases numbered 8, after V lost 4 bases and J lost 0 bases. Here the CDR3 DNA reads TGTGCCAGCAGCTCGGACAGGCATATCCTGAACACTGAAGCTTTCTTT. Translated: CASSSDRHILNTEAFF. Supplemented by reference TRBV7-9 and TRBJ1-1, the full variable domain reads DTGVSQNPRHKITKRGQNVTFRCDPISEHNRLYWYRQTLGQGPEFLTYFQNEAQLEKSRLLSDRFSAERPKGSFSTLEIQRTEQGDSAMYLCASSSDRHILNTEAFFGQGTRLTVV.

CDR3 in amino acids: CASIGPAGVRTDTQYF. Written as DNA, the CDR3 is TGTGCCAGCATCGGGCCAGCGGGGGTTCGCACAGATACGCAGTATTTT. The chain is built from TRBV2 and TRBJ2-3; 8 nucleotides match TRBD2. Germline values: CDR1 SNHLY, CDR2 FYNNEI. The CDR3 covers 16 residues. V dropped 7 bases and J dropped 1; count of bases not matched to a gene: 10.

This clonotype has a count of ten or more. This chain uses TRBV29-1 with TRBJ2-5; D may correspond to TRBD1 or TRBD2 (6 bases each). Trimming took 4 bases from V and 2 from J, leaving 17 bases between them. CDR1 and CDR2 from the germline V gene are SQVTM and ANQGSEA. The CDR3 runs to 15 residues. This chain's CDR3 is CSVVPEGDSQETQYF. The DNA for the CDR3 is TGCAGCGTTGTCCCTGAGGGGGACTCACAAGAGACCCAGTACTTC.

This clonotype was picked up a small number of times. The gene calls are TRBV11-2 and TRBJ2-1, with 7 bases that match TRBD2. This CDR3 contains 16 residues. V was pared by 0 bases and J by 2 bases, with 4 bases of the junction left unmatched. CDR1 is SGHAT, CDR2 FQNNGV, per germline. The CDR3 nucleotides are TGTGCCAGCAGCTTAGATTGGGAGGGGCCCTACAATGAGCAGTTCTTC. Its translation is CASSLDWEGPYNEQFF.

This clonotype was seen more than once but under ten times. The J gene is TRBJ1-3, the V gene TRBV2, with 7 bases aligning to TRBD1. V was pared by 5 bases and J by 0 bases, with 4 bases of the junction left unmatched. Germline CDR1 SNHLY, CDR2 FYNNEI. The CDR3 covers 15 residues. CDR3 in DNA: TGTGCCAGCAGTCCACAGGGGAACTCTGGAAACACCATATATTTT. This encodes CASSPQGNSGNTIYF.

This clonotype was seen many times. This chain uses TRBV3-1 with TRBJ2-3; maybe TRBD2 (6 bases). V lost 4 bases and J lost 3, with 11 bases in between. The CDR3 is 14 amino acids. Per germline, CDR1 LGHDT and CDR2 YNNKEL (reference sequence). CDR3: CASSPAGRTDTQYF. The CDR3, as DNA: TGTGCCAGCAGCCCTGCGGGGCGGACAGATACGCAGTATTTT.

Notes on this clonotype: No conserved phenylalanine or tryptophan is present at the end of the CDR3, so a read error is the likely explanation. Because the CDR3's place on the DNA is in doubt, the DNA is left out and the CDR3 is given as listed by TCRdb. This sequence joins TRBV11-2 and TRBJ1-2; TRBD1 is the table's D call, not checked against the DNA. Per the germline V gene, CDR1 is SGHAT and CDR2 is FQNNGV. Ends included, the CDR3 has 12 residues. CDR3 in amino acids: CASSSPRGARSI.

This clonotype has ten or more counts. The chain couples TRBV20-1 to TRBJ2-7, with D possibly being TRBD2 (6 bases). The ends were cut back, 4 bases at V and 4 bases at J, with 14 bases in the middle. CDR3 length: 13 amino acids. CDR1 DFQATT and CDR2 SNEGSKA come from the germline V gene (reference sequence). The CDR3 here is CSAILANRYEQYF. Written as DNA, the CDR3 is TGCAGTGCTATTCTAGCGAATCGGTACGAGCAGTACTTC.

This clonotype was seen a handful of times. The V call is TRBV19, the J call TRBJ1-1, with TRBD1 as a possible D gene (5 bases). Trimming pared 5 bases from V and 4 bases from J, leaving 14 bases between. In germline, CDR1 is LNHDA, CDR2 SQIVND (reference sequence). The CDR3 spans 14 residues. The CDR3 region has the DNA TGTGCCAGTAGTTTGGGTCAGAGGGGCACTGAAGCTTTCTTT. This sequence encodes CASSLGQRGTEAFF.

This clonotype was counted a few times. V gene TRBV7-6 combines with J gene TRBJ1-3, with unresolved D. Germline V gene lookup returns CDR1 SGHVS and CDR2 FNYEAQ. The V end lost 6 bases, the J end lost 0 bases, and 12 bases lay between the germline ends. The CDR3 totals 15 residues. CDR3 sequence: CASSSGRGSGNTIYF. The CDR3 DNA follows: TGTGCCAGCAGTTCCGGACGGGGCTCTGGAAACACCATATATTTT.

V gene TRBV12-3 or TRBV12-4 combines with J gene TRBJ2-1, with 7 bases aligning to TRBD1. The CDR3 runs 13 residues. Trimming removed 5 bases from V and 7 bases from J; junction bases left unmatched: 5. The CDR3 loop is CASSQGTVNEQFF. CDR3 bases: TGTGCCAGCAGTCAGGGGACAGTTAATGAGCAGTTCTTC.